Sequencing of this T cell receptor (beta chain) was carried out in a study of beta chain features in type 1 diabetes. Study-wide results and limits: In all four CD4+ subsets, TCRB CDR3 length was significantly, moderately reduced in type 1 diabetes.

The CDR3 extends over 15 amino acids. Germline V CDR1 and CDR2: MNHEY, SVGAGI. The V segment lost 6 bases and the J segment 2 bases; nucleotides outside the gene matches: 5. With respect to this clone: Its antigen is undetermined.

Naive, central memory, regulatory and stem cell-like memory cells within the CD4+ compartment were sorted using CD45RO/CCR7/CD25/CD127/CD95/CD27. The study reverse transcribed the entire isolated RNA, so it sequenced expressed TCRB transcripts. About 3.6 million reads were obtained on average from naive, central memory and regulatory T cell samples. Sequencing used immunoSEQ multiplex PCR; TCRdb keeps in-frame clones, though not all of them. The sample includes about 340,000 clones, roughly a tenth seen only once; the top ten take 1%. Sequences were obtained from central memory CD4+ T cells from blood. J is TRBJ1-5 and V is TRBV6-5, with 9 bases fitting TRBD1. The receptor comes from a man aged 25-45 years with type 1 diabetes. CDR3 coding DNA: TGTGCCAGCAGCAACACAGGGGGCGGCAATCAGCCCCAGCATTTT. Protein product: CASSNTGGGNQPQHF.